This is a list of T cell receptor beta chains from one sample in a study of OX40 agonist ivuxolimab in advanced cancers. Using immunoSEQ multiplex PCR, the repertoire was profiled, and TCRdb retains in-frame clones only, with some absent. The sample includes under 100,000 clones, roughly 80% of them seen just once. The material was CD4+ or CD8+ T cells sorted from blood, obtained in a trial of the OX40 agonist ivuxolimab. Every receptor here comes from an adult with an advanced solid tumor such as melanoma, head and neck, liver or kidney cancer. The CDR3 runs from the conserved cysteine through the conserved F or W. A D gene is named only where the DNA matches it firmly. Where a row states a size, it is once, few, many or the class of an expanded clone; other rows omit it.

D	V	J	size	DNA	CDR3
-	TRBV19	TRBJ2-6	-	TGTGCCAGTAGTACCCTATCCCCGGGGACTGGGGCCAACGTCCTGACTTTC	CASSTLSPGTGANVLTF
-	TRBV19	TRBJ2-5	-	TGTGCCAGTACCGCGGGCCCGGACGGACAAGAGACCCAGTACTTC	CASTAGPDGQETQYF
-	TRBV11-1	TRBJ2-7	-	TGTGCCAGCGGGGAGGGGAAGGGGGCCTACGAGCAGTACTTC	CASGEGKGAYEQYF
TRBD1	TRBV9	TRBJ1-1	-	TGTGCCAGCAGCTTCGACAGGGCGGGCACTGAAGCTTTCTTT	CASSFDRAGTEAFF
-	TRBV28	TRBJ1-2	-	TGTGCCAGCATAAAGGACAGAAACTATGGCTACACCTTC	CASIKDRNYGYTF
TRBD1	TRBV29-1	TRBJ2-7	-	TGCAGCGTTGAAAAAAGACAGGGAGCCGCCTACGAGCAGTACTTC	CSVEKRQGAAYEQYF
TRBD2	TRBV28	TRBJ2-7	-	TGTGCCAGCAGTTTAAACCTAGCGGGGCAGTACTTC	CASSLNLAGQYF
TRBD2	TRBV9	TRBJ2-1	-	TGTGCCAGCAGCGTTAGGACTAGCGGGATAAGAGGTGAGCAGTTCTTC	CASSVRTSGIRGEQFF
-	TRBV7-2	TRBJ1-4	few	TGTGCCAGCAGCTTTGGGCAGCCTAATGAAAAACTGTTTTTT	CASSFGQPNEKLFF
-	TRBV20-1	TRBJ2-5	few	TGCAGTGCTAGTCCCGCAGAGACCCAGTACTTC	CSASPAETQYF
-	TRBV7-8	TRBJ1-2	once	TGTGCCAGCAGCTTATGGGTCCGGGGAACTAACTATGGCTACACCTTC	CASSLWVRGTNYGYTF
-	TRBV5-1	TRBJ2-4	once	TGCGCCAGCAGCTTGGACCAGGGAATTCAAAACATTCAGTACTTC	CASSLDQGIQNIQYF
-	TRBV5-1	TRBJ2-5	few	TGCGCCACCTCAGAAGGGACTCAGCAAGAGACCCAGTACTTC	CATSEGTQQETQYF
TRBD2	TRBV2	TRBJ2-3	-	TGTGCCAGCAGTGCTATCCTAGCGGGAGCGAACACAGATACGCAGTATTTT	CASSAILAGANTDTQYF
-	TRBV5-4	TRBJ2-5	-	TGTGCCAGCAGCTTGGAGGGGGAGACCCAGTACTTC	CASSLEGETQYF
TRBD1	TRBV10-3	TRBJ2-2	-	TGTGCCATCAGTGAGAAGACAGGGGGCACCGGGGAGCTGTTTTTT	CAISEKTGGTGELFF
-	TRBV18	TRBJ2-7	-	TGTGCCAGCTCAGAAGGGGCAGGGTCATACGAGCAGTACTTC	CASSEGAGSYEQYF
-	TRBV5-4	TRBJ2-3	-	TGTGCCAGCAGCTCCGCACAGCACACAGATACGCAGTATTTT	CASSSAQHTDTQYF
TRBD2	TRBV11-2	TRBJ2-7	-	TGTGCCAGCAGCCCTGGACTAGCGGTCCACGAGCAGTACTTC	CASSPGLAVHEQYF
TRBD1	TRBV29-1	TRBJ1-5	-	TGCAGCGGCAGTCAGGGGGGCGATCAGCCCCAGCATTTT	CSGSQGGDQPQHF
-	TRBV6-1	TRBJ2-7	-	TGTGCCAGCAGTGATATACACGCCTACGAGCAGTACTTC	CASSDIHAYEQYF
-	TRBV7-3	TRBJ1-3	-	TGTGCCAGCAGCTTAGACTCTCCAAGCTCTGGAAACACCATATATTTT	CASSLDSPSSGNTIYF
TRBD1	TRBV5-4	TRBJ1-1	-	TGTGCCAGCAGGGACAGGGCCTTCATGAACACTGAAGCTTTCTTT	CASRDRAFMNTEAFF
-	TRBV18	TRBJ1-1	-	TGTGCCAGCTCTCAGGAGCTGAACACTGAAGCTTTCTTT	CASSQELNTEAFF
TRBD1	TRBV28	TRBJ2-7	-	TGTGCCAGCAGTTCGACGGGGACAGGGAATTACTACGAGCAGTACTTC	CASSSTGTGNYYEQYF
TRBD1	TRBV5-4	TRBJ2-5	-	TGTGCCAGCAGCCCAAACAGGGGAGAAGAGACCCAGTACTTC	CASSPNRGEETQYF
-	TRBV15	TRBJ2-1	-	TGTGCCACCAGCAGAGGTGGTCAGGGAAAGAATGAGCAGTTCTTC	CATSRGGQGKNEQFF
-	TRBV7-9	TRBJ1-1	-	TGTGCCAGCAGCCCGCCACGACTGAGAGGCACTGAAGCTTTCTTT	CASSPPRLRGTEAFF
TRBD2	TRBV9	TRBJ2-3	-	TGTGCCAGCAGCGCTCGACTAGCGGGGGGCACAGATACGCAGTATTTT	CASSARLAGGTDTQYF
-	TRBV14	TRBJ2-3	-	TGTGCCAGCAGCCCATTAACAGAGGCTGCAACAGATACGCAGTATTTT	CASSPLTEAATDTQYF
-	TRBV5-8	TRBJ1-2	-	TGTGCCAGCAGCGTACTCAGGGGCTATGGCTACACCTTC	CASSVLRGYGYTF
TRBD2	TRBV4-1	TRBJ2-1	-	TGCGCCAGCAGCCAGTGGACTAGTCGCCATGAGCAGTTCTTC	CASSQWTSRHEQFF
-	TRBV6-1	TRBJ1-1	-	TGTGCCAGCAGGACTACAGGGAACACTGAAGCTTTCTTT	CASRTTGNTEAFF
TRBD2	TRBV5-4	TRBJ2-7	-	TGTGCCAGCAGCTTACGGGGGGGATACGAGCAGTACTTC	CASSLRGGYEQYF
-	TRBV19	TRBJ1-4	-	TGTGCCAGTAGTATGGTCAGTTCTAATGAAAAACTGTTTTTT	CASSMVSSNEKLFF
TRBD2	TRBV11-2	TRBJ2-7	-	TGTGCCAGCAGCCCATACCGGACTAGCGACTACTACGAGCAGTACTTC	CASSPYRTSDYYEQYF
-	TRBV11-2	TRBJ1-2	-	TGTGCCAGCAGCTTAGGTCTAGGAACAGGGAACTATGGCTACACCTTC	CASSLGLGTGNYGYTF
-	TRBV15	TRBJ1-2	-	TGTGCCACCAGCCCGCAGCCGAGGGTGAGCTATGGCTACACCTTC	CATSPQPRVSYGYTF
-	TRBV5-1	TRBJ2-5	-	TGCGCCAGCAGCTTCAACCAGGAAGAGACCCAGTACTTC	CASSFNQEETQYF
TRBD1	TRBV7-8	TRBJ1-5	-	TGTGCCAGCAGCTTAGTGACAGGGTCCGGGCAGCCCCAGCATTTT	CASSLVTGSGQPQHF
-	TRBV6-5	TRBJ1-2	-	TGTGCCAGCAGTTACTCGGACGCCCGGAGCGGCTATGGCTACACCTTC	CASSYSDARSGYGYTF